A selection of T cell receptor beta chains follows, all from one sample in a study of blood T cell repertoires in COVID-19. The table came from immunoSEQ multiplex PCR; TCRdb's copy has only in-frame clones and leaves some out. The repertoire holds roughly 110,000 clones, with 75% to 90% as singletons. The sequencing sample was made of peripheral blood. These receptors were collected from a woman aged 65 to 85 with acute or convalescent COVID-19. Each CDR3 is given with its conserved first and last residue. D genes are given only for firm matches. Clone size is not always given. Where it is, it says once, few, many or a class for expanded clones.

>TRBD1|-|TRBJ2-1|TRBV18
TGTGCCAGCTCACAAGGGACAGGGGCTCGCAATGAGCAGTTCTTC
CASSQGTGARNEQFF
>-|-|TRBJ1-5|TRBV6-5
TGTGCCACTAGGAGGGACCTGAGCAATCAGCCCCAGCATTTT
CATRRDLSNQPQHF
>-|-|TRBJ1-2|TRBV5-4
TGTGCCAGCAGTCTTGGAGAGGTGAGGGCTAGGGGCTACACCTTC
CASSLGEVRARGYTF
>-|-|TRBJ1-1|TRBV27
TGTGCCAGCAGTTTAGCGGTGGGCACGGGGACTGAAGCTTTCTTT
CASSLAVGTGTEAFF
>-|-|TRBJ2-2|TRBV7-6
TGTGCCAGCAGCTCGCGACAGGCCGCGAACACCGGGGAGCTGTTTTTT
CASSSRQAANTGELFF
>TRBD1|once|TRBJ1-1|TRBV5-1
TGCGCCAGCAGCCCCGGACAGGGGCGCGTCACTGAAGCTTTCTTT
CASSPGQGRVTEAFF
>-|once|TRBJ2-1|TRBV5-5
TGTGCCAGCGCTGAGGGAGGCTCCTACAATGAGCAGTTCTTC
CASAEGGSYNEQFF
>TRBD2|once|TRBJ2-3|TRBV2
TGTGCCAGCAGTGAATTAGCGGGGGGTGGAGATACGCAGTATTTT
CASSELAGGGDTQYF
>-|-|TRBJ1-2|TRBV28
TGTGCCAGCACGTCAGGCACCTATGGCTACACCTTC
CASTSGTYGYTF
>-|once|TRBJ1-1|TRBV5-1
TGCGCCAGCAGCTTGGGTGGAGGGAACACTGAAGCTTTCTTT
CASSLGGGNTEAFF
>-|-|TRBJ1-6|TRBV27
TGTGCCAGCAGTTTAACAGGGACAAATTCACCCCTCCACTTT
CASSLTGTNSPLHF
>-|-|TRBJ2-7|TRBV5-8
TGTGCCAGCAGCTTGGGGGTTGACAGGTCAAAGTACTTC
CASSLGVDRSKYF
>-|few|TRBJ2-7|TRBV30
TGTGCCTGGGGCACAGGTTTAGTCTCCTACGAGCAGTACTTC
CAWGTGLVSYEQYF
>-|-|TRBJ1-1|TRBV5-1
TGCGCCAGCAGCGTAGAATGGGCGAACACTGAAGCTTTCTTT
CASSVEWANTEAFF
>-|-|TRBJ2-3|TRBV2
TGTGCCAGCAGTGGCAGACACACAGATACGCAGTATTTT
CASSGRHTDTQYF
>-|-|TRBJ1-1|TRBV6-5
TGTGCCAGCCAAGACAGGTTTGAGACTGAAGCTTTCTTT
CASQDRFETEAFF
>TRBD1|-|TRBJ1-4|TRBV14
TGTGCCAGCAGCACCCTGACAGGGAAAGGTGAAAAACTGTTTTTT
CASSTLTGKGEKLFF
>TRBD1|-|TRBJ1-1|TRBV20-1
TGCAGTGCTAGTTGGACAGGGGTCGACACTGAAGCTTTCTTT
CSASWTGVDTEAFF
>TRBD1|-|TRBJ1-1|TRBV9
TGTGCCAGCAGCGTAGGAACAGGGGGGAACACTGAAGCTTTCTTT
CASSVGTGGNTEAFF
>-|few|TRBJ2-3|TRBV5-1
TGCGCCAGCAGCCGGGAGCTCACAGATACGCAGTATTTT
CASSRELTDTQYF
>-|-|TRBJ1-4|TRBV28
TGTGCCAGCAGTTCCCCGGGCCTGGAGGGGACTAATGAAAAACTGTTTTTT
CASSSPGLEGTNEKLFF
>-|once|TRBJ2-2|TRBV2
TGTGCCAGCCAGTCACGGAACACCGGGGAGCTGTTTTTT
CASQSRNTGELFF
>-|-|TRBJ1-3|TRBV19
TGTGCCAGTAGTACAGGGCTTTCTGGAAACACCATATATTTT
CASSTGLSGNTIYF
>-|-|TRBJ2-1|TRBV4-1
TGCGCCAGCAGCCAAGTGAACCTCCGGAGTAATGAGCAGTTCTTC
CASSQVNLRSNEQFF
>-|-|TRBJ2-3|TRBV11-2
TGTGCCAGCAGCTTAGCTAGCGCTAGCACAGATACGCAGTATTTT
CASSLASASTDTQYF
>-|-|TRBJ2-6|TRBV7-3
TGTGCCAGCAGCTTAAATGGAGCTGGGGCCAACGTCCTGACTTTC
CASSLNGAGANVLTF
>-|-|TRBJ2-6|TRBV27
TGTGCCAGCAGCCCCTCTCTGGCCAACGTCCTGACTTTC
CASSPSLANVLTF
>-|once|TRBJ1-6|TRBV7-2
TGTGCCAGCAGCGCTCAAGGACAATATAATTCACCCCTCCACTTT
CASSAQGQYNSPLHF
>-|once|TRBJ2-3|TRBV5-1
TGCGCCAGCAGCTTAGGCGGTCCCCGCACAGATACGCAGTATTTT
CASSLGGPRTDTQYF
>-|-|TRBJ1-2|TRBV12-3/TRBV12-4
TGTGCCTGCCGGGGAGGCTATGGCTACACCTTC
CACRGGYGYTF
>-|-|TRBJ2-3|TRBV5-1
TGCGCCAGCAGCTTGATGCCTAGCGACGATACGCAGTATTTT
CASSLMPSDDTQYF
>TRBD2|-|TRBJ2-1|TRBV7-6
TGTGCCAGCAGCCCGGGACTAGCGGGGGCATATGAGCAGTTCTTC
CASSPGLAGAYEQFF
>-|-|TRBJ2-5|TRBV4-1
TGCGCCAGCAGCCCCTCCCCGGGGTGGGAGACCCAGTACTTC
CASSPSPGWETQYF
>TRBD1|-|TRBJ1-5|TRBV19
TGTGCCGCTGGGGACAGGACGCAGCCCCAGCATTTT
CAAGDRTQPQHF
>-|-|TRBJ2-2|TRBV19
TGTGCCAGTTCAGATAAGACTGCCGCCTTGAACACCGGGGAGCTGTTTTTT
CASSDKTAALNTGELFF
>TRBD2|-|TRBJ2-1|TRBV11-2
TGTGCCAACGCCGGACTAGGGAACTACAATGAGCAGTTCTTC
CANAGLGNYNEQFF
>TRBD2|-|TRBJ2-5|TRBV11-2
TGTGCCAGCAGCTTCCGAGCGGGAGGGGGAGAGACCCAGTACTTC
CASSFRAGGGETQYF
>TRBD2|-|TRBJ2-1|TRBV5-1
TGCGCCAGCAGCTTGGCCGGGACTAGCGGTAGTGAGCAGTTCTTC
CASSLAGTSGSEQFF
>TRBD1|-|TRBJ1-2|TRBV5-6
TGTGCCAGCAGCCCGATGACAGGGGCGAACTATGGCTACACCTTC
CASSPMTGANYGYTF
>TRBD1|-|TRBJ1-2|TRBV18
TGTGCCAGCTCTCGGAGACAGGGGTTGGATGGCTACACCTTC
CASSRRQGLDGYTF
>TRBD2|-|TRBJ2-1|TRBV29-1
TGCAGCCTCACGGGACTAGCGGTGTCTAGCTCCTACAATGAGCAGTTCTTC
CSLTGLAVSSSYNEQFF
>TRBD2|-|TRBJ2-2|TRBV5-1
TGCGCCAGCAGCTCGACTAGCGGAGCTACCGGGGAGCTGTTTTTT
CASSSTSGATGELFF
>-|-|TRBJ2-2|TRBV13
TGTGCCAGCCGTAACAGGGCAGGGAACACCGGGGAGCTGTTTTTT
CASRNRAGNTGELFF
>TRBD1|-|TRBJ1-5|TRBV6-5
TGTGCCAGCAGAAAACAGGGGGCTGATCAGCCCCAGCATTTT
CASRKQGADQPQHF
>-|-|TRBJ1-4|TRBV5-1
TGCGCCAGCAGCTTCGACAGTTTTAATGAAAAACTGTTTTTT
CASSFDSFNEKLFF
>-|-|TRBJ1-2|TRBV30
TGTGCCTGGAGCCCAGGGAAGGACTATGGCTACACCTTC
CAWSPGKDYGYTF
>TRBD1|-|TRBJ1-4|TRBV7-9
TGTGCCAGCAGCTTAGAAGGGACAGGGCATGAAAAACTGTTTTTT
CASSLEGTGHEKLFF
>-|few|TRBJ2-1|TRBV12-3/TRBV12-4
TGTGCCAGCAGTTCTAATATAGCTTATGAGCAGTTCTTC
CASSSNIAYEQFF
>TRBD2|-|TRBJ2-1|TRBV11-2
TGTGCCAGCAGCTTATTCCATACTAGCGGCCTGCGGTTCAGGCAGTTCTTC
CASSLFHTSGLRFRQFF
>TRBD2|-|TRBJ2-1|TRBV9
TGTGCCAGCAGCGTTACTAGCGGGAGGGCCGTAAGGAATGAGCAGTTCTTC
CASSVTSGRAVRNEQFF
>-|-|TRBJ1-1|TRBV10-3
TGTGCCATCAGTGAGTCAAGGGGAACTGAAGCTTTCTTT
CAISESRGTEAFF
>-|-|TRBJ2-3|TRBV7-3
TGTGCCAGCAGCCCCCAGGGGCGGAACACAGATACGCAGTATTTT
CASSPQGRNTDTQYF
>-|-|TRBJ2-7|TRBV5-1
TGCGCCAGCAGCTTGGAGAGGCGGAGCAGGGGCGACGAGCAGTACTTC
CASSLERRSRGDEQYF
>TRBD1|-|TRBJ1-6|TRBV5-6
TGTGCCAGCAGCCCCGGGGTGGGACAGCCTAATTCACCCCTCCACTTT
CASSPGVGQPNSPLHF
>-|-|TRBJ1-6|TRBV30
TGTGCCTGGAGTGAACTCACAGGGCCCCTCCACTTT
CAWSELTGPLHF
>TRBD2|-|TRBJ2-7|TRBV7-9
TGTGCCAGCAGCATGGGACTAGCGGGAGGCAACGAGCAGTACTTC
CASSMGLAGGNEQYF